A single sample is the source of the 32 T cell receptor beta chains below, sequenced in a study of cytomegalovirus exposure and HLA in healthy donors. The primer mix had 60 Vbeta and 13 Jbeta primers. Using immunoSEQ multiplex PCR, the repertoire was profiled, and TCRdb retains in-frame clones only, with some absent. The listing records around 140,000 clones. Sequenced: PBMCs. These receptors were obtained from a male donor in good health and CMV-seronegative.

CDR3 region: CAWAGGNEKLFF. Here the CDR3 DNA reads TGTGCCTGGGCGGGGGGTAATGAAAAACTGTTTTTT. V is TRBV30 and J is TRBJ1-4; possible D gene TRBD1, 5 bases. The CDR3 totals 12 residues. Germline V gives CDR1 GTSNPN, CDR2 SVGIG (reference sequence). Trimming shortened V by 5 bases and J by 4 bases, and 8 bases separated the two germline ends.

The CDR3 protein is CASSTESGGTYYGYTF. CDR3 nucleotides: TGTGCCAGCAGTACAGAATCAGGGGGCACTTACTATGGCTACACCTTC. The chain carries TRBV6-6 and TRBJ1-2, with 8 bases fitting TRBD1. J gave up 3 bases and V 5 bases, and 11 bases lay outside the gene matches. The V gene's germline CDR1 is MNHNY and CDR2 SVGAGI (reference sequence). The CDR3 covers 16 residues.

The chain joins TRBV19 to TRBJ1-1; 9 nucleotides align to TRBD1. CDR3 length: 15 amino acids. Trimming took 4 bases from V and 4 from J; bases not matched to a gene: 7. The germline V gene encodes CDR1 LNHDA and CDR2 SQIVND (reference sequence). CDR3 bases: TGTGCCAGTAGTACGGGACAGGGAGGCCCCACTGAAGCTTTCTTT. Residues: CASSTGQGGPTEAFF.

The chain recombines TRBV19 with TRBJ2-7, with 14 nucleotides matching TRBD2. Per the germline V gene, CDR1 is LNHDA and CDR2 is SQIVND (reference sequence). The CDR3 covers 15 residues. Trimming took 3 bases from V and 5 from J; bases not matched to a gene: 3. CDR3 bases: TGTGCCAGTAGTATGGGGACTAGCGGGAGTGACGAGCAGTACTTC. This gives the protein CASSMGTSGSDEQYF. Full variable domain (remainder filled in from reference TRBV19 and TRBJ2-7): DGGITQSPKYLFRKEGQNVTLSCEQNLNHDAMYWYRQDPGQGLRLIYYSQIVNDFQKGDIAEGYSVSREKKESFPLTVTSAQKNPTAFYLCASSMGTSGSDEQYFGPGTRLTVT.

The chain joins TRBV5-1 to TRBJ2-5; a possible D gene is TRBD1 (6 bases). Germline V gene data show CDR1 as SGHRS and CDR2 as YFSETQ. V was clipped by 2 bases and J by 4 bases, with 18 bases between them. The length of the CDR3 is 16 residues. CDR3 protein: CASSFGGRPGAETQYF. CDR3 DNA sequence: TGCGCCAGCAGCTTTGGTGGGCGACCAGGGGCAGAGACCCAGTACTTC.

The chain has TRBV10-2 and TRBJ1-6; the match to TRBD1 covers 7 bases. Germline-derived CDR1 and CDR2 are WSHSY and SAAADI. This CDR3 comprises 16 residues. V lost 0 bases and J lost 4; bases outside the gene matches: 3. CDR3 sequence: CASSESGTAYNSPLHF. The CDR3 DNA sequence: TGCGCCAGCAGTGAGTCGGGGACAGCTTATAATTCACCCCTCCACTTT.

The chain links TRBV6-5 to TRBJ2-3, with 7 bases that match TRBD1. Germline V gene data show CDR1 as MNHEY and CDR2 as SVGAGI. V trimming: 5 bases; J trimming: 0 bases; junction bases outside the gene matches: 5. There are 15 residues in the CDR3. The CDR3 DNA reads as TGTGCCAGCAGTGCACAGGGGTCTAGCACAGATACGCAGTATTTT. Its protein is CASSAQGSSTDTQYF.

V gene TRBV13 combines with J gene TRBJ2-2, with D perhaps matching TRBD2 (5 bases). The germline V and J ends were trimmed by 5 bases and 4 bases, with 11 bases remaining between them. The CDR3 loop spans 14 amino acids. Germline CDR1 reads PRHDT; CDR2 reads FYEKMQ (reference sequence). CDR3 protein: CASSLGIRTGELFF. The CDR3 DNA is TGTGCCAGCAGCCTCGGGATTCGCACCGGGGAGCTGTTTTTT.

CDR3 loop: CASSAPRTGVNTIYF. The CDR3 coding sequence is TGTGCCAGCAGCGCCCCTAGGACAGGGGTGAACACCATATATTTT. V is TRBV7-9 and J is TRBJ1-3, with 9 bases aligning to TRBD1. CDR1 and CDR2 (germline): SEHNR, FQNEAQ (reference sequence). This CDR3 has 15 amino acids. V lost 5 bases to trimming and J lost 7 bases; unmatched junction nucleotides: 9.

The chain joins TRBV7-8 to TRBJ1-5; 9 nucleotides agree with TRBD1. The germline gives CDR1 SGHVS, CDR2 FQNEAQ. The V gene end was trimmed by 0 bases and the J gene end by 4 bases; junction bases not matched to a gene: 4. The CDR3 loop spans 16 amino acids. The CDR3 nucleotides read TGTGCCAGCAGCTTAGCACCCGGGACAGGGAATCAGCCCCAGCATTTT. It is translated as CASSLAPGTGNQPQHF.

This rearrangement joins TRBV4-3 to TRBJ1-6, with D perhaps matching TRBD1 (5 bases). Per germline, CDR1 LGHNA and CDR2 YSLEER. The V and J ends lost 0 bases and 4 bases respectively, with 16 bases between them. The CDR3 spans 18 residues. The CDR3 DNA is TGCGCCAGCAGCCAAGATCTTCCGACGGGGGGTTATAATTCACCCCTCCACTTT. This gives the protein CASSQDLPTGGYNSPLHF.

As for this clone: At one end, the junction sequence differs from germline, possibly due to a read error. This chain joins TRBV9 and TRBJ1-3, with 7 bases identical to TRBD1. This CDR3 comprises 14 residues. CDR1 is SGDLS, CDR2 YYNGEE, per germline. CDR3: CTSSVGQAGNTIYF. The CDR3 nucleotides read TGTACCAGCAGCGTAGGACAGGCCGGAAACACCATATATTTT. Full variable domain (missing parts from reference TRBV9 and TRBJ1-3): DSGVTQTPKHLITATGQRVTLRCSPRSGDLSVYWYQQSLDQGLQFLIQYYNGEERAKGNILERFSAQQFPDLHSELNLSSLELGDSALYFCTSSVGQAGNTIYFGEGSWLTVV.

CDR3 protein: CATRSQAGHEQYF. The DNA of the CDR3 is TGTGCCACCCGAAGTCAGGCCGGCCACGAGCAGTACTTC. The chain combines TRBV15 with TRBJ2-7; D gene ambiguous. CDR3 size: 13 residues. CDR1 is LNHNV, CDR2 YYDKDF, per germline (reference sequence). V was cut by 8 bases and J by 5 bases, with 16 bases left in between.

This rearrangement joins TRBV4-2 to TRBJ2-6; D may be TRBD1 (5 bases). This CDR3 has 18 amino acids. Germline loops: CDR1 LGHNA, CDR2 YNFKEQ. The V end lost 1 base, the J end lost 0 bases, and 13 bases lay between the germline ends. The CDR3 DNA reads TGTGCCAGCAGCCAAGGAGACAGTAGATACTCTGGGGCCAACGTCCTGACTTTC. As protein: CASSQGDSRYSGANVLTF.

The J gene is TRBJ2-1, the V gene TRBV15; weak D call: TRBD1 (5 bases). Germline V lookup: CDR1 LNHNV, CDR2 YYDKDF (reference sequence). V was trimmed by 2 bases and J by 7 bases, leaving 9 bases between them. The CDR3 is made up of 13 amino acids. Here the CDR3 reads CATSRLQENEQFF. For the CDR3, the DNA is TGTGCCACCAGCAGATTACAGGAGAATGAGCAGTTCTTC.

The gene calls are TRBV15 and TRBJ2-7; 8 nucleotides line up with TRBD2. CDR3 size: 17 residues. V trimming: 1 base; J trimming: 2 bases; junction bases outside the gene matches: 10. Germline V gives CDR1 LNHNV, CDR2 YYDKDF (reference sequence). CDR3 residues: CATSRAASGQITYEQYF. CDR3 DNA sequence: TGTGCCACCAGCAGAGCCGCTAGCGGGCAGATCACCTACGAGCAGTACTTC.

The chain has TRBV11-1 and TRBJ2-2; 10 bases agree with TRBD2. Germline lookup yields CDR1 SGHAT and CDR2 FQDESV (reference sequence). V lost 6 bases to trimming and J lost 4 bases; unmatched junction nucleotides: 5. This CDR3 is built from 15 residues. This chain's CDR3 is CASRHRTSGTGELFF. The DNA of the CDR3 is TGTGCCAGCAGACATAGGACTAGCGGCACCGGGGAGCTGTTTTTT.

The genes are TRBV19 and TRBJ2-3; TRBD2 aligns across 13 bases. This CDR3 contains 17 residues. Germline V CDR1 and CDR2: LNHDA, SQIVND (reference sequence). V shed 10 bases and J 0 bases; nucleotides not matched to a gene: 10. CDR3 sequence reads: CANTSGRESTSTDTQYF. In DNA form, the CDR3 reads TGTGCCAACACTAGCGGGAGGGAATCAACCAGCACAGATACGCAGTATTTT.

The chain couples TRBV7-9 to TRBJ1-5, with D unclear. V was clipped by 1 base and J by 8 bases, with 6 bases between them. CDR3 length: 12 residues. Germline CDR1 reads SEHNR; CDR2 reads FQNEAQ (reference sequence). CDR3 sequence reads: CASSLGSEPQHF. The DNA of the CDR3 is TGTGCCAGCAGCTTAGGCTCGGAGCCCCAGCATTTT.

The chain joins TRBV30 to TRBJ1-1; D is unresolved. This CDR3 is 12 amino acids long. V lost 5 bases and J lost 3, with 10 bases in between. Germline CDR1 reads GTSNPN; CDR2 reads SVGIG (reference sequence). The CDR3 nucleotides are TGTGCCTGGGGGGAGATATACACTGAAGCTTTCTTT. This sequence encodes CAWGEIYTEAFF.

This chain connects TRBV9 to TRBJ1-2; 8 nucleotides agree with TRBD1. The germline gives CDR1 SGDLS, CDR2 YYNGEE. J lost 7 bases, V lost 4 bases, and 15 bases had no gene match. The CDR3 is 16 residues long. CDR3 sequence (DNA): TGTGCCAGCAGCTCAGGACAGGGAACGCTAGAAAGTGGCTACACCTTC. Amino acid sequence: CASSSGQGTLESGYTF.

The rearrangement uses TRBV29-1 and TRBJ2-3; D is perhaps TRBD2 (5 bases). This CDR3 is 13 amino acids long. Trimming left V 7 bases short and J 3 bases short, with 14 bases between. CDR1 is SQVTM and CDR2 is ANQGSEA in the germline V gene. Written as DNA, the CDR3 is TGCAGCGCCTCGGGGTCGGTGACAGATACGCAGTATTTT. Protein: CSASGSVTDTQYF.

The V and J genes are TRBV7-3 and TRBJ2-1; D is undetermined. The CDR3 length is 14 residues. Looked up from germline, CDR1 is SGHTA and CDR2 is FQGTGA. Trimming stripped 0 bases from V and 4 bases from J, with 7 bases between. CDR3 in DNA: TGTGCCAGCAGCTTAACCGGAGTTTACAATGAGCAGTTCTTC. The encoded protein is CASSLTGVYNEQFF. Full variable domain (outside the CDR3, taken from reference TRBV7-3 and TRBJ2-1): GAGVSQTPSNKVTEKGKYVELRCDPISGHTALYWYRQSLGQGPEFLIYFQGTGAADDSGLPNDRFFAVRPEGSVSTLKIQRTERGDSAVYLCASSLTGVYNEQFFGPGTRLTVL.

The chain is built from TRBV6-5 and TRBJ1-2, with D tentatively TRBD1 (5 bases). V lost 0 bases to trimming and J lost 4 bases, with 9 bases between them. This CDR3 has 14 amino acids. CDR1 and CDR2 (germline): MNHEY, SVGAGI. DNA of the CDR3: TGTGCCAGCAGTTACTCGGGCCAGGGCTATGGCTACACCTTC. Amino acids: CASSYSGQGYGYTF.

The rearrangement links TRBV30 to TRBJ1-1; 7 bases agree with TRBD1. Germline V gene data show CDR1 as GTSNPN and CDR2 as SVGIG (reference sequence). The CDR3 length is 13 residues. Trimming cost V 7 bases and J 2 bases; bases outside gene matches: 7. The CDR3 sequence is CAFFGTANTEAFF. The DNA of the CDR3 is TGTGCCTTCTTCGGGACAGCCAACACTGAAGCTTTCTTT.

This rearrangement joins TRBV29-1 to TRBJ2-2; 10 nucleotides match TRBD1. V lost 5 bases to trimming and J lost 7 bases; unmatched junction nucleotides: 13. Germline assignment: CDR1 SQVTM and CDR2 ANQGSEA. The CDR3 is made up of 16 amino acids. The CDR3 region is CSVQLQLGQGNGELFF. Written as DNA, the CDR3 is TGCAGCGTTCAACTGCAACTGGGACAGGGGAACGGGGAGCTGTTTTTT.

The chain is built from TRBV7-2 and TRBJ2-3; no clear D gene. Germline loops: CDR1 SGHTA, CDR2 FQGNSA. Trimming left V 4 bases short and J 1 base short, with 9 bases between. The CDR3 has 14 amino acids. The CDR3 coding sequence is TGTGCCAGCAGCTCCCAAGCCGGCACAGATACGCAGTATTTT. It is translated as CASSSQAGTDTQYF.

The J gene is TRBJ2-2, the V gene TRBV10-2; 9 nucleotides line up with TRBD2. The CDR3 extends over 16 amino acids. The germline V gene encodes CDR1 WSHSY and CDR2 SAAADI. V dropped 2 bases and J dropped 4; count of bases not matched to a gene: 5. CDR3 nucleotides: TGCGCCAGCAGTGAGACTTGGACTAGCGCCACCGGGGAGCTGTTTTTT. Encoded protein: CASSETWTSATGELFF.

The CDR3 is CASSFRISGTEMYNEQFF. In DNA form, the CDR3 reads TGTGCCAGCAGCTTTAGGATATCCGGGACAGAGATGTACAATGAGCAGTTCTTC. The chain recombines TRBV7-6 with TRBJ2-1; 7 bases align to TRBD1. Trimming at V came to 3 bases and at J to 4 bases, leaving 15 bases not matched to a gene. The CDR3 contains 18 residues. Germline V gene data show CDR1 as SGHVS and CDR2 as FNYEAQ.

V and J are TRBV5-4 and TRBJ1-2; TRBD1 agrees at 8 bases. CDR3 length: 17 amino acids. Trimming cost V 4 bases and J 0 bases; bases outside gene matches: 11. The germline V gene encodes CDR1 SGHNT and CDR2 YYREEE (reference sequence). The CDR3 sequence is CASSSFRDRRTNYGYTF. CDR3 in DNA: TGTGCCAGCAGCAGTTTTCGGGACAGGAGGACTAACTATGGCTACACCTTC.

The rearrangement joins TRBV5-4 to TRBJ2-7; 10 nucleotides line up with TRBD2. The germline V gene has CDR1 SGHNT and CDR2 YYREEE (reference sequence). This CDR3 contains 15 residues. V shed 5 bases and J 5 bases; nucleotides not matched to a gene: 10. CDR3 region: CASSSASGSRNEQYF. Here the CDR3 DNA reads TGTGCCAGCAGTTCCGCTAGCGGGAGTAGGAACGAGCAGTACTTC.

The chain carries TRBV18 and TRBJ1-5; D ambiguous. There are 16 residues in the CDR3. Germline-derived CDR1 and CDR2 are KGHSH and LQKENI. V lost 4 bases and J 0 bases, leaving 13 bases between the germline ends. The CDR3 here is CASSLTDTPSNQPQHF. CDR3 DNA sequence: TGTGCCAGCTCACTAACTGATACCCCTAGCAATCAGCCCCAGCATTTT.